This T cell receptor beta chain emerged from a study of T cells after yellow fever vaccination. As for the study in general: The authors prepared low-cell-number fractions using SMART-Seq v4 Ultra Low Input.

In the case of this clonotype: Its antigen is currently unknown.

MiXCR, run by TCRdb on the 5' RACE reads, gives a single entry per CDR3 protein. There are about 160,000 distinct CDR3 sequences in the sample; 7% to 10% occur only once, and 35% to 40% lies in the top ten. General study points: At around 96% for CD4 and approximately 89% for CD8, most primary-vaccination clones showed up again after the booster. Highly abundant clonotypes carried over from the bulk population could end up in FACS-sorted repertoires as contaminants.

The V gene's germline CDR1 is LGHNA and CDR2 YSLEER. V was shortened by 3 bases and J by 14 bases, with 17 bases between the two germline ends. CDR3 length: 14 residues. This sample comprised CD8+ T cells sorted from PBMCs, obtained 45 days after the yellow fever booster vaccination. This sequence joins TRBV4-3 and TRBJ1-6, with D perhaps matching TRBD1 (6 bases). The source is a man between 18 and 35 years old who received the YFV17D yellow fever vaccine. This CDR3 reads CASSQDSRGRTLHF. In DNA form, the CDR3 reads TGCGCCAGCAGCCAGGACAGCCGGGGCAGGACCCTCCACTTT.